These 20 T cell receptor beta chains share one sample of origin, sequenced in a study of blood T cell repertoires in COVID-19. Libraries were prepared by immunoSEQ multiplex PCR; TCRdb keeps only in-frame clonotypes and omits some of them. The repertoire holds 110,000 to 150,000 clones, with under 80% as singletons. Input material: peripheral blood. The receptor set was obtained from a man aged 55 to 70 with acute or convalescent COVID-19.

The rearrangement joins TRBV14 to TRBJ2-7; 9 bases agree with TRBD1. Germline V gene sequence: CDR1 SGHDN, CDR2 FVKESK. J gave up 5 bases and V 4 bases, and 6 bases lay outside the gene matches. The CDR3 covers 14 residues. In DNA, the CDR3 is TGTGCCAGCAGCCTGCGGGACAGGGTCCACGAGCAGTACTTC. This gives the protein CASSLRDRVHEQYF. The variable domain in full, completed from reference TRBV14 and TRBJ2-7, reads EAGVTQFPSHSVIEKGQTVTLRCDPISGHDNLYWYRRVMGKEIKFLLHFVKESKQDESGMPNNRFLAERTGGTYSTLKVQPAELEDSGVYFCASSLRDRVHEQYFGPGTRLTVT.

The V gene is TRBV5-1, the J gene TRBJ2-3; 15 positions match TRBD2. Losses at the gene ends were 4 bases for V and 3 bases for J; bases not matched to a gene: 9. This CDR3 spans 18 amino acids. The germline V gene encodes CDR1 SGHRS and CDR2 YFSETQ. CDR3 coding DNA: TGCGCCAGCAGCCCGAGGAGGACTAGCGGGAGGGGAACAGATACGCAGTATTTT. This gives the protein CASSPRRTSGRGTDTQYF.

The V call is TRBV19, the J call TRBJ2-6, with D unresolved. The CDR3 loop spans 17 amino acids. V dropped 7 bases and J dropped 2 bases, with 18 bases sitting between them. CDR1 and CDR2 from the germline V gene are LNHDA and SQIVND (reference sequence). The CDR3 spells CASTVGSSIAGANVLTF. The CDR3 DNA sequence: TGTGCCAGTACTGTGGGCAGTTCTATTGCTGGGGCCAACGTCCTGACTTTC.

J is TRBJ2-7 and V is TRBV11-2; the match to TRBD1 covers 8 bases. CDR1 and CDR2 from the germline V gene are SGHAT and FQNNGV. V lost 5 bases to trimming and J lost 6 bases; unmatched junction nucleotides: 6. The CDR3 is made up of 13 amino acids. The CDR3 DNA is TGTGCCAGCAGCCCAGGACAGGGCCTCGAGCAGTACTTC. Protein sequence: CASSPGQGLEQYF.

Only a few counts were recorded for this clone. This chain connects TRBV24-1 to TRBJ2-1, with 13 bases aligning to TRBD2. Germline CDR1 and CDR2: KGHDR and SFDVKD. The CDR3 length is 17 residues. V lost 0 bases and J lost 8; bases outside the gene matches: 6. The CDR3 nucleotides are TGTGCCACCAGTGATTTGTATACTAGCGGGAGGGTGGATGAGCAGTTCTTC. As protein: CATSDLYTSGRVDEQFF.

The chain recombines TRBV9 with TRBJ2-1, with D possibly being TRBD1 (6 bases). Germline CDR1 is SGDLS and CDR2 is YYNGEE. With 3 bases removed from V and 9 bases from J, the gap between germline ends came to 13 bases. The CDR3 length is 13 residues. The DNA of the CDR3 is TGTGCCAGCAGCGCTTCCGGGACATCTGAGCAGTTCTTC. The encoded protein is CASSASGTSEQFF.

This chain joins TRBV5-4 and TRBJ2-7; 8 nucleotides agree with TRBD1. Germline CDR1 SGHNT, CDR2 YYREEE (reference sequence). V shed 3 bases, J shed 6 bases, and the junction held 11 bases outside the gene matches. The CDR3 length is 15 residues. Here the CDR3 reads CASSWNQGALAEQYF. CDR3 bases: TGTGCCAGCAGCTGGAATCAGGGGGCCCTTGCCGAGCAGTACTTC.

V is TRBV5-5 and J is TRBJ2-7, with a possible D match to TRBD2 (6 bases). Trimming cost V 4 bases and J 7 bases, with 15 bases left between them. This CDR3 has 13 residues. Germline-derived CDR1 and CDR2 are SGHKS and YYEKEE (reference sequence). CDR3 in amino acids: CASSGTPWYEQYF. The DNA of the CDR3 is TGTGCCAGCAGCGGGACTCCCTGGTATGAGCAGTACTTC.

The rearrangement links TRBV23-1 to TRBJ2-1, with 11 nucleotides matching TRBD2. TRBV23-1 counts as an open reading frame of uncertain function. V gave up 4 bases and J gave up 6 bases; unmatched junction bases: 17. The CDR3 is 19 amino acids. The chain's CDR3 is CASSRDPLTSGRTSNEQFF. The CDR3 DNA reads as TGCGCCAGCAGTCGAGACCCTCTCACTAGCGGGAGAACGTCCAATGAGCAGTTCTTC.

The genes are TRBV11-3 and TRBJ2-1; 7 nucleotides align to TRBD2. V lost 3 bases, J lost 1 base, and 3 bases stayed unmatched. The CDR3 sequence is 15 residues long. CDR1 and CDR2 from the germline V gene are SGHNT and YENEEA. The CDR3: CASSLGGGSYNEQFF. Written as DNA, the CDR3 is TGTGCCAGCAGCTTGGGGGGAGGGTCCTACAATGAGCAGTTCTTC.

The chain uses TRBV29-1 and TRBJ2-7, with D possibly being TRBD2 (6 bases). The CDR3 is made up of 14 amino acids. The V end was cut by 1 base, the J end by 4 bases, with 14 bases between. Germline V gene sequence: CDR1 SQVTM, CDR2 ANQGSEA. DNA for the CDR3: TGCAGCGTTGAAGCGGGAGCAGGACTGTACGAGCAGTACTTC. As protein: CSVEAGAGLYEQYF.

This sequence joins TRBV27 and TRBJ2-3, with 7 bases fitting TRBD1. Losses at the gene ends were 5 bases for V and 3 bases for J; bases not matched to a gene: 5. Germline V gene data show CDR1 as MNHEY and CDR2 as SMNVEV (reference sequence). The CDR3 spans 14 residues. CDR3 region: CASSPYRGTDTQYF. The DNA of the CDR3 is TGTGCCAGCAGTCCTTACAGGGGTACAGATACGCAGTATTTT.

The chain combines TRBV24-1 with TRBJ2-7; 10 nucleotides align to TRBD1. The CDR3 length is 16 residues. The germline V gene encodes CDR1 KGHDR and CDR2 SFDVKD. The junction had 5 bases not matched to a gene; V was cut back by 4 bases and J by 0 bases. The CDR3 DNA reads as TGTGCCACCAGTGAAACCGGGACAGGGGACTCCTACGAGCAGTACTTC. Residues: CATSETGTGDSYEQYF.

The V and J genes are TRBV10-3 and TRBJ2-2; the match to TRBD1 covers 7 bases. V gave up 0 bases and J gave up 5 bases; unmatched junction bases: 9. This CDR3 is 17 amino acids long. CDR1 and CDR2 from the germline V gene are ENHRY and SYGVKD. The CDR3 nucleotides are TGTGCCATCAGTGAGTCGCGACAGGGATTAGGAACCGGGGAGCTGTTTTTT. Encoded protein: CAISESRQGLGTGELFF.

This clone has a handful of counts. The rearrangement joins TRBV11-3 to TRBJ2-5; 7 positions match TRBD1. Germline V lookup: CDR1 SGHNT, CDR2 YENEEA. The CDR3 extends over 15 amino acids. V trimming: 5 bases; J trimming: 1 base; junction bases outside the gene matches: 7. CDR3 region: CASSTGQTFQETQYF. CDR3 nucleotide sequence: TGTGCCAGCAGCACGGGACAGACATTCCAAGAGACCCAGTACTTC.

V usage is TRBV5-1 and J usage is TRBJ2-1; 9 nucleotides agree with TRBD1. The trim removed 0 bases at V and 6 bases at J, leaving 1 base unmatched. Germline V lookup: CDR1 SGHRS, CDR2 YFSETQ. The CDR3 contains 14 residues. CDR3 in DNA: TGCGCCAGCAGCTTGGGGGACAGGGTCAATGAGCAGTTCTTC. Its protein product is CASSLGDRVNEQFF.

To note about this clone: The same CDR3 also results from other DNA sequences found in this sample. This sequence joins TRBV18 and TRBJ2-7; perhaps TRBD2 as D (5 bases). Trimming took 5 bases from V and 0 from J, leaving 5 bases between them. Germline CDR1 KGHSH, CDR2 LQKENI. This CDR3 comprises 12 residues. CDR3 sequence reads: CASSGSSYEQYF. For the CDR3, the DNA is TGTGCCAGCTCAGGGAGCTCCTACGAGCAGTACTTC.

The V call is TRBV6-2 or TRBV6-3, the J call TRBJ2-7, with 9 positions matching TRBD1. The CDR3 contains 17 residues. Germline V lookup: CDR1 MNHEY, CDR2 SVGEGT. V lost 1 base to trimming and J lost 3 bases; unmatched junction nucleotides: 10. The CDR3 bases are TGTGCCAGCAGTTACTTCCCGGGACAGGGATGGGACTACGAGCAGTACTTC. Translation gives CASSYFPGQGWDYEQYF.

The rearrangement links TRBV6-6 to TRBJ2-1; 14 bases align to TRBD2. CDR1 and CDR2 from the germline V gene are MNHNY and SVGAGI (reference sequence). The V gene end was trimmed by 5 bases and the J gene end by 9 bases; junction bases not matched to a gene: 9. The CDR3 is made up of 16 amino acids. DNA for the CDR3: TGTGCCAGCAGTCTGCCGGGACTAGCGGGAGAAATTGAGCAGTTCTTC. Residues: CASSLPGLAGEIEQFF.

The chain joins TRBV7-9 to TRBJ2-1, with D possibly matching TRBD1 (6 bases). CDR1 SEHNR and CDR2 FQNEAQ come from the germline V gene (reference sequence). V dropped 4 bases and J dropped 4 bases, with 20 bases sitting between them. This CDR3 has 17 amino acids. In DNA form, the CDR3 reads TGTGCCAGCAGCTCGTCCCGGGACACCCGTTTTTACAATGAGCAGTTCTTC. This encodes CASSSSRDTRFYNEQFF.